A single sample is the source of the 23 T cell receptor beta chains below, sequenced in a study of blood T cell repertoires in COVID-19. Measured with immunoSEQ multiplex PCR; TCRdb has only the in-frame clones, and not every one. The repertoire consists of some 240,000 clones, with 80% to 90% occurring once and the leading ten covering around 7.2%. Sequencing was performed on peripheral blood. Receptors originate from a woman aged 80 or over with COVID-19, enrolled during active disease.

The genes are TRBV5-6 and TRBJ1-4; D perhaps matches TRBD1 (5 bases). The germline CDR1 and CDR2 sequences are SGHDT and YYEEEE. With 2 bases removed from V and 6 bases from J, the gap between germline ends came to 11 bases. The CDR3 has 14 amino acids. This CDR3 is CASSFGRADEKLFF. Here the CDR3 DNA reads TGTGCCAGCAGCTTCGGCAGGGCTGATGAAAAACTGTTTTTT.

With regard to this clone: Distinct nucleotide sequences in the sample also encode this CDR3. The chain recombines TRBV6-5 with TRBJ1-1; D gene ambiguous. CDR3 length: 11 residues. The germline V gene encodes CDR1 MNHEY and CDR2 SVGAGI. With 7 bases removed from V and 2 bases from J, the gap between germline ends came to 5 bases. Here the CDR3 reads CASTGNTEAFF. In nucleotides, the CDR3 is TGTGCCAGCACGGGAAACACTGAAGCTTTCTTT.

This clone occurred a few times. The chain links TRBV4-1 to TRBJ1-1; perhaps TRBD1 as D (5 bases). The CDR3 covers 14 residues. Germline lookup yields CDR1 MGHRA and CDR2 YSYEKL. Trimming cost V 2 bases and J 6 bases, with 13 bases left between them. CDR3 nucleotide sequence: TGCGCCAGCAGCCAACCCGGGAGGGGATCTGAAGCTTTCTTT. Protein: CASSQPGRGSEAFF.

The CDR3 DNA is TGCGCCAGCAGCTTGTCTTATAATTCACCCCTCCACTTT. It specifies CASSLSYNSPLHF. The chain couples TRBV5-1 to TRBJ1-6; D remains unclear. The germline V gene has CDR1 SGHRS and CDR2 YFSETQ. The CDR3 runs 13 residues. Trimming took 1 base from V and 4 from J, leaving 3 bases between them.

This chain connects TRBV7-8 to TRBJ2-3; 8 bases are shared with TRBD2. Unmatched junction bases numbered 10, after V lost 5 bases and J lost 3 bases. This CDR3 region has 16 residues. In germline, CDR1 is SGHVS, CDR2 FQNEAQ. The CDR3 DNA reads TGTGCCAGCAGCCCCCTAACGGGGGGGTCAACAGATACGCAGTATTTT. Protein sequence: CASSPLTGGSTDTQYF.

The chain uses TRBV4-1 and TRBJ1-6, with 7 bases identical to TRBD1. The CDR3 totals 16 residues. J lost 13 bases, V lost 1 base, and 13 bases had no gene match. The germline V gene encodes CDR1 MGHRA and CDR2 YSYEKL. The CDR3 DNA is TGCGCCAGCAGCCAAGCTCTCTCCACAGGGGCTTGGCCCCTCCACTTT. It yields the protein CASSQALSTGAWPLHF.

The rearrangement uses TRBV3-1 (or the pseudogene TRBV3-2) and TRBJ1-1; TRBD1 aligns across 7 bases. The CDR3 length is 14 residues. Germline values: CDR1 LGHDT, CDR2 YNNKEL (reference sequence). V dropped 4 bases and J dropped 0; count of bases not matched to a gene: 2. DNA for the CDR3: TGTGCCAGCAGCCGGGGGACAGTGAACACTGAAGCTTTCTTT. Amino acids: CASSRGTVNTEAFF.

This clone was picked up one time. J is TRBJ1-1 and V is TRBV25-1; D ambiguous. With 8 bases removed from V and 12 bases from J, the gap between germline ends came to 22 bases. There are 13 residues in the CDR3. Germline-derived CDR1 and CDR2 are MGHDK and SYGVNS. CDR3 amino acids: CASSFAARPETFF. The CDR3, as DNA: TGTGCCAGCTCATTCGCGGCGCGCCCGGAAACTTTCTTT.

Comments on this clone: A read error may be the cause here, since a much bigger clone is one base away. The chain links TRBV6-5 to TRBJ1-2; perhaps TRBD1 as D (5 bases). In germline, CDR1 is MNHEY, CDR2 SVGAGI. The CDR3 covers 13 residues. V was cut by 3 bases and J by 3 bases, with 8 bases left in between. Here the CDR3 DNA reads TGTGCCAGCAGTTATTCAGGGCACTATGGCTACACCTTC. Its translation: CASSYSGHYGYTF.

The genes are TRBV30 and TRBJ1-5; D might be TRBD1 (5 bases). With 6 bases removed from V and 6 bases from J, the gap between germline ends came to 18 bases. The germline CDR1 and CDR2 sequences are GTSNPN and SVGIG (reference sequence). The length of the CDR3 is 14 residues. Here the CDR3 DNA reads TGTGCCTGTTGTCAACTCGGCGGGGGTCAGCCCCAGCATTTT. Protein sequence: CACCQLGGGQPQHF.

This clone was observed once. The chain combines TRBV10-3 with TRBJ1-1; possible D gene TRBD1, 5 bases. V lost 6 bases to trimming and J lost 1 base, with 9 bases between them. This CDR3 region has 13 residues. CDR1 and CDR2 (germline): ENHRY, SYGVKD. The CDR3 nucleotides are TGTGCCATCAGCTACGGGGGGAACACTGAAGCTTTCTTT. Amino acids: CAISYGGNTEAFF.

This clone was found once. The chain recombines TRBV18 with TRBJ1-5; D call uncertain. The CDR3 runs to 15 residues. Trimming removed 3 bases at V and 6 bases at J, with 15 bases between. CDR1 and CDR2 from the germline V gene are KGHSH and LQKENI. The CDR3 nucleotides are TGTGCCAGCTCACCCGTAGCCTCTCCGGGTCAGCCCCAGCATTTT. Translated: CASSPVASPGQPQHF.

The chain has TRBV29-1 and TRBJ2-3; D is possibly TRBD1 (6 bases). The CDR3 loop spans 11 amino acids. V lost 7 bases and J lost 7, with 12 bases in between. In germline, CDR1 is SQVTM, CDR2 ANQGSEA. CDR3 residues: CSGLQGNTQYF. In nucleotides, the CDR3 is TGCAGCGGGTTACAGGGCAATACGCAGTATTTT.

J is TRBJ2-5 and V is TRBV15, with D perhaps TRBD2 (6 bases). This CDR3 region has 15 residues. CDR1 and CDR2 (germline): LNHNV, YYDKDF (reference sequence). The V gene lost 0 bases and the J gene lost 4 bases, with 12 bases spanning the gap. CDR3: CATSRDGQGGETQYF. CDR3 DNA: TGTGCCACCAGCAGAGATGGCCAGGGAGGAGAGACCCAGTACTTC.

The CDR3 reads CASSYNQDYGYTF. CDR3 in DNA: TGTGCCAGCAGTTACAACCAGGACTATGGCTACACCTTC. This chain uses TRBV6-6 with TRBJ1-2, with no clear D. Germline values: CDR1 MNHNY, CDR2 SVGAGI (reference sequence). The CDR3 has 13 residues. V dropped 2 bases and J dropped 3 bases, with 7 bases sitting between them.

This chain joins TRBV12-2 and TRBJ2-3; TRBD2, the D gene given by the table, was not confirmed from the DNA. TRBV12-2 is a known pseudogene. The CDR3 runs to 16 residues. The CDR3 DNA reads as TGTGCAAGACACTACCCCCCGGGACTTTCTACAGATACGCAGTATTTT. This codes for CARHYPPGLSTDTQYF.

J is TRBJ1-6 and V is TRBV13, with D possibly being TRBD1 (6 bases). This CDR3 is built from 16 residues. Germline V gene sequence: CDR1 PRHDT, CDR2 FYEKMQ (reference sequence). Trimming removed 4 bases at V and 4 bases at J, with 14 bases between. The CDR3 coding sequence is TGTGCCAGCAGCTCCTACAGGGCCTCGTATAATTCACCCCTCCACTTT. Its protein product is CASSSYRASYNSPLHF. Looking up the rest from reference TRBV13 and TRBJ1-6 gives the full variable domain: AAGVIQSPRHLIKEKRETATLKCYPIPRHDTVYWYQQGPGQDPQFLISFYEKMQSDKGSIPDRFSAQQFSDYHSELNMSSLELGDSALYFCASSSYRASYNSPLHFGNGTRLTVT.

The table lists this clone with a few counts. The chain joins TRBV2 to TRBJ1-1; weak D call: TRBD1 (5 bases). The CDR3 totals 11 residues. CDR1 is SNHLY and CDR2 is FYNNEI in the germline V gene. The germline V and J ends were trimmed by 4 bases and 10 bases, with 10 bases remaining between them. The CDR3 coding sequence is TGTGCCAGCAGTGTAGGGGTCGGAGCTTTCTTT. It specifies CASSVGVGAFF.

The chain combines TRBV5-1 with TRBJ2-2, with D perhaps matching TRBD1 (6 bases). Deletions cut 4 bases from V and 4 bases from J, with 17 bases between. CDR1 and CDR2 from the germline V gene are SGHRS and YFSETQ. The CDR3 is made up of 16 amino acids. The CDR3: CASSLYVRGATGELFF. CDR3 bases: TGCGCCAGCAGCCTCTATGTCAGGGGTGCCACCGGGGAGCTGTTTTTT.

The rearrangement links TRBV5-1 to TRBJ1-4; TRBD1 aligns across 12 bases. The germline CDR1 and CDR2 sequences are SGHRS and YFSETQ. This CDR3 has 16 residues. With V trimmed by 5 bases and J by 4 bases, 6 bases remained unmatched. The chain's CDR3 is CASRGTGGGLNEKLFF. CDR3 nucleotides: TGCGCCAGCAGAGGGACAGGGGGCGGACTTAATGAAAAACTGTTTTTT. The variable domain in full, with the rest retrieved from reference TRBV5-1 and TRBJ1-4, is KAGVTQTPRYLIKTRGQQVTLSCSPISGHRSVSWYQQTPGQGLQFLFEYFSETQRNKGNFPGRFSGRQFSNSRSEMNVSTLELGDSALYLCASRGTGGGLNEKLFFGSGTQLSVL.

This chain joins TRBV21-1 and TRBJ2-4; the D call TRBD2 from the table was never checked on the DNA. TRBV21-1 is listed as a pseudogene. The CDR3 is made up of 16 amino acids. The CDR3 spells CASSGRRGRSKNIQYF. The CDR3 DNA reads TGTGCCAGCAGCGGACGTCGGGGTAGGTCCAAAAACATTCAGTACTTC.

This clone appeared once. The chain recombines TRBV5-1 with TRBJ2-5; 8 nucleotides align to TRBD2. Germline assignment: CDR1 SGHRS and CDR2 YFSETQ. There are 15 residues in the CDR3. V was clipped by 1 base and J by 2 bases; unmatched bases: 4. CDR3 sequence reads: CASSLMGGGQETQYF. As DNA, the CDR3 is TGCGCCAGCAGCTTGATGGGCGGGGGGCAAGAGACCCAGTACTTC.

CDR3 region: CATSDAGQGYTGELFF. The CDR3 DNA follows: TGTGCCACCAGTGACGCAGGACAGGGGTACACCGGGGAGCTGTTTTTT. The chain couples TRBV24-1 to TRBJ2-2, with 9 bases lining up with TRBD1. The CDR3 runs 16 residues. V shed 4 bases and J 3 bases; nucleotides not matched to a gene: 5. Germline V gives CDR1 KGHDR, CDR2 SFDVKD.